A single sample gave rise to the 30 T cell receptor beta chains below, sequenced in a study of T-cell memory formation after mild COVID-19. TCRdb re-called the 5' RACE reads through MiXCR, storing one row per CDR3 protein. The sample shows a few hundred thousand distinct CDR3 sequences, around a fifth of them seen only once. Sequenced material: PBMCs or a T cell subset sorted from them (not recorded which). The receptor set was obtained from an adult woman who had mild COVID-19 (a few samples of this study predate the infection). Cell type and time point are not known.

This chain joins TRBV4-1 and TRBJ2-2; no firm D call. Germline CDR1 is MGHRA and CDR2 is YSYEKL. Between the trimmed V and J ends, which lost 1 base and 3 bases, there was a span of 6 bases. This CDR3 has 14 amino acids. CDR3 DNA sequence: TGCGCCAGCAGCCAAGCTACTCACACCGGGGAGCTGTTTTTT. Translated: CASSQATHTGELFF.

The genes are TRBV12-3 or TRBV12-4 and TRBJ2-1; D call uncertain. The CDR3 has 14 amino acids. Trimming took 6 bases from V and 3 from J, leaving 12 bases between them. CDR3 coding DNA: TGTGCCAGCAGGACGTCCGGTAACTACAATGAGCAGTTCTTC. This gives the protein CASRTSGNYNEQFF.

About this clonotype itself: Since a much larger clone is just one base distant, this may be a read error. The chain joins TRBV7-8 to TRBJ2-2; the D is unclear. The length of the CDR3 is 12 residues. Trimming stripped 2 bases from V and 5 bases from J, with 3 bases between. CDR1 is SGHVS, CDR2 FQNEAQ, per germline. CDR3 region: CASSLKTGELFF. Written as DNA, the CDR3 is TGTGCCAGCAGCTTAAAAACCGGGGAGCTGTTTTTT.

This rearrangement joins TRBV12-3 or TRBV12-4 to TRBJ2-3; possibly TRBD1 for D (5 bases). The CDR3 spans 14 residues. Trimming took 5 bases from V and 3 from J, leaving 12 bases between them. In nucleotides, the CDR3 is TGTGCCAGCAGTCCCCTGACAGCAACAGATACGCAGTATTTT. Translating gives CASSPLTATDTQYF.

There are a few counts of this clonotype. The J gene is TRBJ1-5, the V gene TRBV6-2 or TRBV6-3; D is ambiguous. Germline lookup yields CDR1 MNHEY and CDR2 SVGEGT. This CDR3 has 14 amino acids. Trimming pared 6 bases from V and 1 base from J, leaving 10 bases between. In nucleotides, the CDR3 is TGTGCCAGCAGCCGAGACGGGAGCAATCAGCCCCAGCATTTT. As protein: CASSRDGSNQPQHF.

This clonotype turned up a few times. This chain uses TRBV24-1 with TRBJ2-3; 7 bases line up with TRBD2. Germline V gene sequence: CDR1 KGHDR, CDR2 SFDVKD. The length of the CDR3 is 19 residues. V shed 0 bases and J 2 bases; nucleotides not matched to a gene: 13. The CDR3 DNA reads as TGTGCCACCAGTGATTTGCGAATGGCTAGCGGACTACCCACAGATACGCAGTATTTT. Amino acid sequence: CATSDLRMASGLPTDTQYF.

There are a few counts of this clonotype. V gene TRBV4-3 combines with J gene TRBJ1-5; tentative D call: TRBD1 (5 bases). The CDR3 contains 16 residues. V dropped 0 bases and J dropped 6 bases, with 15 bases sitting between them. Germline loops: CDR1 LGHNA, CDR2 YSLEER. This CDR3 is CASSQEEGGGSQPQHF. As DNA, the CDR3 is TGCGCCAGCAGCCAAGAGGAGGGCGGGGGTTCTCAGCCCCAGCATTTT.

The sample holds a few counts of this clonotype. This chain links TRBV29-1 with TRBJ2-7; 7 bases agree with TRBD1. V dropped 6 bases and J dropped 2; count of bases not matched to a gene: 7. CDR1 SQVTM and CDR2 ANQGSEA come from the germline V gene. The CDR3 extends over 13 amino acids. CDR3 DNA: TGCAGCGTCGACGGGGACAGTACCTACGAGCAGTACTTC. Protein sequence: CSVDGDSTYEQYF.

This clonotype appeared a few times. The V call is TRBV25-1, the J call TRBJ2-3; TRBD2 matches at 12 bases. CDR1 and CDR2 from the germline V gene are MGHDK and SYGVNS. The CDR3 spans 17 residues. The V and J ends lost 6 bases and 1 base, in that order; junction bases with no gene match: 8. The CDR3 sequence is CASSSRLAGVGTDTQYF. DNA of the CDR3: TGTGCCAGCAGCAGCAGACTAGCGGGAGTAGGCACAGATACGCAGTATTTT.

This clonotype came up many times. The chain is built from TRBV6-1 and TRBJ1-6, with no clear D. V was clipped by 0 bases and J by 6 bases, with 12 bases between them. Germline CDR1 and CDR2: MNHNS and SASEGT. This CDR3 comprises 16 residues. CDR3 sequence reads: CASSEAVNSVNSPLHF. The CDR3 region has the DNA TGTGCCAGCAGTGAAGCGGTCAACTCGGTTAATTCACCCCTCCACTTT.

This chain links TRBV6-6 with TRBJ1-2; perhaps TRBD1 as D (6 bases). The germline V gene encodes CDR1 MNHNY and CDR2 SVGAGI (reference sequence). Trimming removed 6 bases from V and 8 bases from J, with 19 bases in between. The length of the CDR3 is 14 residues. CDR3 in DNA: TGTGCCAGCAGCCTGGACAGTCCCCTAGTCGGCTACACCTTC. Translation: CASSLDSPLVGYTF.

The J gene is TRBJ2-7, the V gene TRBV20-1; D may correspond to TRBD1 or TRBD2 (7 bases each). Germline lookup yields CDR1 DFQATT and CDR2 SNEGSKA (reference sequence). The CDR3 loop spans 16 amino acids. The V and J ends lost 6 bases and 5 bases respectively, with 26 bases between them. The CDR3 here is CSARQRGRELIDEQYF. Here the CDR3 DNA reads TGCAGTGCACGACAGAGGGGGCGGGAGCTCATCGACGAGCAGTACTTC.

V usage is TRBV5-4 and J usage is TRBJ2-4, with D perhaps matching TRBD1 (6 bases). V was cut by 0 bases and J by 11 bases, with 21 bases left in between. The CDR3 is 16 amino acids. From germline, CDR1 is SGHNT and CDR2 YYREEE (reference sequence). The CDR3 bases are TGTGCCAGCAGCTTGGTGGGTGGCAGGGGAAAACGGGTTCAGTACTTC. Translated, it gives CASSLVGGRGKRVQYF.

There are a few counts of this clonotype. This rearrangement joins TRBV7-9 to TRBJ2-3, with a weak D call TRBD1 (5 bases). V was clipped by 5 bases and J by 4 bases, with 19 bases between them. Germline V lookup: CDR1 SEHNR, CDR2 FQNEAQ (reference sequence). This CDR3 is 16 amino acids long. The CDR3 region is CASSPGALHRSDTQYF. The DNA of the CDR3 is TGTGCCAGCAGCCCTGGGGCTCTTCATAGGTCAGATACGCAGTATTTT.

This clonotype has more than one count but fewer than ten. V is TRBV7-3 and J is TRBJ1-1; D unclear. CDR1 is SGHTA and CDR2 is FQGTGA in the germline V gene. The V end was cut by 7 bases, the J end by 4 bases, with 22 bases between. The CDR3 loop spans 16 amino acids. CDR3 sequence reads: CASTLSGPGRATEAFF. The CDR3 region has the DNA TGTGCCAGCACCCTATCTGGACCGGGCCGGGCCACTGAAGCTTTCTTT.

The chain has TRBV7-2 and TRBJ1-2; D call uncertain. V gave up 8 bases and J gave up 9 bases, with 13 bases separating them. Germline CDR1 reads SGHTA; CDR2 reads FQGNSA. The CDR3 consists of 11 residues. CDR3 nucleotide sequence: TGTGCCAGCGGCCTCGGAGGGAGCTACACCTTC. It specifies CASGLGGSYTF. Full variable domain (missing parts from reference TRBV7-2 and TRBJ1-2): GAGVSQSPSNKVTEKGKDVELRCDPISGHTALYWYRQSLGQGLEFLIYFQGNSAPDKSGLPSDRFSAERTGGSVSTLTIQRTQQEDSAVYLCASGLGGSYTFGSGTRLTVV.

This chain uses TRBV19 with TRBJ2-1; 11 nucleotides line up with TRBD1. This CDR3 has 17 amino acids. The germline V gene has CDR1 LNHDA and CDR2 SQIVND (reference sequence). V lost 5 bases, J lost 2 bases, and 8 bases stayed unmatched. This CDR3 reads CASSVGPGQGAYNEQFF. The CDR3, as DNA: TGTGCCAGTAGTGTCGGTCCGGGACAGGGGGCCTACAATGAGCAGTTCTTC. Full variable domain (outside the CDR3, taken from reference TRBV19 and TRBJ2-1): DGGITQSPKYLFRKEGQNVTLSCEQNLNHDAMYWYRQDPGQGLRLIYYSQIVNDFQKGDIAEGYSVSREKKESFPLTVTSAQKNPTAFYLCASSVGPGQGAYNEQFFGPGTRLTVL.

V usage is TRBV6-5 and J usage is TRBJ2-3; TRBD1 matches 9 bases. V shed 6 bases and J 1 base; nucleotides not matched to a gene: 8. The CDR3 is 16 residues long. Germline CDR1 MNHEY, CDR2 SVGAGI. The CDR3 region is CASSGTGGAGTDTQYF. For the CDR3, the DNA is TGTGCCAGCAGCGGTACAGGGGGCGCCGGCACAGATACGCAGTATTTT.

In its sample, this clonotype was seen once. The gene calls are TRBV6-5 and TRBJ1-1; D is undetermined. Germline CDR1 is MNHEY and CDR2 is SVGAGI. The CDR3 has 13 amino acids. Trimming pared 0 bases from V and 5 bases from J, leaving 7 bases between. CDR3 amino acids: CASSYSWVTEAFF. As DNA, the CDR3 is TGTGCCAGCAGTTACTCATGGGTTACTGAAGCTTTCTTT.

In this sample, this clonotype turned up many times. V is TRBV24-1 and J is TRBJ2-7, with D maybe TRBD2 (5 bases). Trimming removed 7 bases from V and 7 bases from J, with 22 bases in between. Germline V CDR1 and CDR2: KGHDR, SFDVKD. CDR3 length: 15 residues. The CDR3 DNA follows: TGTGCCACCAGACGGACTCTGAGAGCTACGGAGGAGCAGTACTTC. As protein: CATRRTLRATEEQYF.

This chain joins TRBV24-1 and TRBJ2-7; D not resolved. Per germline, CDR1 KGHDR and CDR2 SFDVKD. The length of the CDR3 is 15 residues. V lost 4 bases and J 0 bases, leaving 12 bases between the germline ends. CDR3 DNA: TGTGCCACCAGTGACGAGTCAGGTTGCTCCTACGAGCAGTACTTC. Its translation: CATSDESGCSYEQYF.

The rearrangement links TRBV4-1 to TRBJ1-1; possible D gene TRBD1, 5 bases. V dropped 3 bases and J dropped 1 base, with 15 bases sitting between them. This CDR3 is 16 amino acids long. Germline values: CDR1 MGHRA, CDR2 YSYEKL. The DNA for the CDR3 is TGCGCCAGCAGCCAGAGAACCGGGACTCCGAACACTGAAGCTTTCTTT. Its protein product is CASSQRTGTPNTEAFF.

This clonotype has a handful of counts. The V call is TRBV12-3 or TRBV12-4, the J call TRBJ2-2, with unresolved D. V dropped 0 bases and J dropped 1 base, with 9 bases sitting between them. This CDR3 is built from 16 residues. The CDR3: CASSLALKVNTGELFF. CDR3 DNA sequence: TGTGCCAGCAGTTTAGCGCTAAAGGTGAACACCGGGGAGCTGTTTTTT.

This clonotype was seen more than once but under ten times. The CDR3 DNA reads as TGCGCCAGCAGTGAAACCCAAGGGTCCTACGAGCAGTACTTC. It yields the protein CASSETQGSYEQYF. The genes are TRBV10-1 and TRBJ2-7, with unresolved D. The V gene lost 3 bases and the J gene lost 1 base, with 10 bases spanning the gap. This CDR3 comprises 14 residues. From germline, CDR1 is WNHNN and CDR2 SYGVQD (reference sequence).

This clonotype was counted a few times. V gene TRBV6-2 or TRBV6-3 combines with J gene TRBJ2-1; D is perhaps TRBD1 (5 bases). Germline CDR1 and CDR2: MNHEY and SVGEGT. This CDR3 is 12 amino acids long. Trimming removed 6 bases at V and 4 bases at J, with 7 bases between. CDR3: CASRAGYNEQFF. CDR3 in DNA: TGTGCCAGCAGGGCAGGGTACAATGAGCAGTTCTTC.

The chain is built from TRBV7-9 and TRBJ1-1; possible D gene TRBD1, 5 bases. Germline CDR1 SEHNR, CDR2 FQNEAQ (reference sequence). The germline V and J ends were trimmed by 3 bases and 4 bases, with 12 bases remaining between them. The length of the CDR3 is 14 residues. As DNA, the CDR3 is TGTGCCAGCAGCTTCAGGGTTTCGGGCACTGAAGCTTTCTTT. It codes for CASSFRVSGTEAFF.

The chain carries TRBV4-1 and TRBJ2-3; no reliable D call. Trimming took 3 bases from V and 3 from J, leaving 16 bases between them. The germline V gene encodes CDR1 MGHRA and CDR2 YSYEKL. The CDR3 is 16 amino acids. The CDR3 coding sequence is TGCGCCAGCAGCCAGGAAGACCGCCTGTTGACAGATACGCAGTATTTT. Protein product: CASSQEDRLLTDTQYF.

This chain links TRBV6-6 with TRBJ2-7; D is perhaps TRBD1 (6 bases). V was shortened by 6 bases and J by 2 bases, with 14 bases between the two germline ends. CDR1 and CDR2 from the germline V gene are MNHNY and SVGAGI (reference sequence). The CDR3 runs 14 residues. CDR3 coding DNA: TGTGCCAGCAGGCCCGGGACACAGACCTACGAGCAGTACTTC. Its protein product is CASRPGTQTYEQYF.

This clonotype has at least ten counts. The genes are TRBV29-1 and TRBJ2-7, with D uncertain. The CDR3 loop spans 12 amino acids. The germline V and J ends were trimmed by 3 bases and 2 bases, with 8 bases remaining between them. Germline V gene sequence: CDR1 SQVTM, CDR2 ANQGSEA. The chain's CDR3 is CSVDSGTYEQYF. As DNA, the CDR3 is TGCAGCGTTGACAGTGGAACCTACGAGCAGTACTTC.

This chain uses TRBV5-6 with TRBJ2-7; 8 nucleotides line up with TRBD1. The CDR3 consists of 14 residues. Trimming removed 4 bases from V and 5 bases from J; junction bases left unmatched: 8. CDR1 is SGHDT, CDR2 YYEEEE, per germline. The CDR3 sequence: CASSARQGNHEQYF. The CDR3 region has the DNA TGTGCCAGCAGCGCGCGACAGGGGAACCACGAGCAGTACTTC.